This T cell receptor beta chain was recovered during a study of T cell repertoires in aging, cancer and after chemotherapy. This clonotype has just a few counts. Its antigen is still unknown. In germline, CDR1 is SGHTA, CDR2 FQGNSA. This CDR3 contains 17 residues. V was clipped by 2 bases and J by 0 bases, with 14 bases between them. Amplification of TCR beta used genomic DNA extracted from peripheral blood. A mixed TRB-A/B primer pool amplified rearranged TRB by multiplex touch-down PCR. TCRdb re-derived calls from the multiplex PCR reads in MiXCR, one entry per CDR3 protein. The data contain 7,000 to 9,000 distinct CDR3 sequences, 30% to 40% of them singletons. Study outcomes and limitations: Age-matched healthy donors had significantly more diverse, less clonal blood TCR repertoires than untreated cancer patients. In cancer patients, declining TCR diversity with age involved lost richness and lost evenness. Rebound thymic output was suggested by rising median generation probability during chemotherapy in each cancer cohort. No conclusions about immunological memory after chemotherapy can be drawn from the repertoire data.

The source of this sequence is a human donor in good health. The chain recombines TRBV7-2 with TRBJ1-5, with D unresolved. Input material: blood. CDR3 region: CASSLTNYGYSNQPQHF. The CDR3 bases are TGTGCCAGCAGCTTAACTAATTACGGCTATAGCAATCAGCCCCAGCATTTT.